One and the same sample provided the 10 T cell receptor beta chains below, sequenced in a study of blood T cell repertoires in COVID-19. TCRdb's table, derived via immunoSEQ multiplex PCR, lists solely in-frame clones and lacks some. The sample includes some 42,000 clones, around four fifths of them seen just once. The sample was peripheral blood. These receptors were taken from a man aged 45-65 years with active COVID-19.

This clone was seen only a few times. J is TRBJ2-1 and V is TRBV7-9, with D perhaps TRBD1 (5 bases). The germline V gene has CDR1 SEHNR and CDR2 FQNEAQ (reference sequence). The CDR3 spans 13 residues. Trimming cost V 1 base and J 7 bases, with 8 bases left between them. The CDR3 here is CASSLVGVNEQFF. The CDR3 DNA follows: TGTGCCAGCAGCTTAGTAGGGGTTAATGAGCAGTTCTTC.

This chain's CDR3 is CASIGTSGRFSYNEQFF. For the CDR3, the DNA is TGTGCCAGCATCGGGACTAGCGGGCGTTTCTCCTACAATGAGCAGTTCTTC. The chain couples TRBV7-6 to TRBJ2-1, with 12 bases identical to TRBD2. The CDR3 consists of 17 residues. Germline V gene data show CDR1 as SGHVS and CDR2 as FNYEAQ. V shed 7 bases, J shed 0 bases, and the junction held 7 bases outside the gene matches.

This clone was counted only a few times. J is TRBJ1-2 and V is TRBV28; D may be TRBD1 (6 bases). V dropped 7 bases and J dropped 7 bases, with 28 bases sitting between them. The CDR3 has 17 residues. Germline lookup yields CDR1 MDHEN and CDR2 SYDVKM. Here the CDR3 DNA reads TGTGCCAGCACAGTTGCGCCCGGGACACCGGGCCTAAGTGGCTACACCTTC. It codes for CASTVAPGTPGLSGYTF.

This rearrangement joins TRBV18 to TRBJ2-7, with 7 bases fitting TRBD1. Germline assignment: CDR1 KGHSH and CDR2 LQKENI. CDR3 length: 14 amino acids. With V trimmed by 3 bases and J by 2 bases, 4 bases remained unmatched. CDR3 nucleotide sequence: TGTGCCAGCTCACCCTGGGACAGTACCTACGAGCAGTACTTC. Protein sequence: CASSPWDSTYEQYF.

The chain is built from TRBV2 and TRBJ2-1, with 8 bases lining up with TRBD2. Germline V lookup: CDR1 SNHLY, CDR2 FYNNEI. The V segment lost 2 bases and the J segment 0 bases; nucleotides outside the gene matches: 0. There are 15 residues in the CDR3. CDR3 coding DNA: TGTGCCAGCAGTGAACTAGCGGGCTCCTACAATGAGCAGTTCTTC. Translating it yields CASSELAGSYNEQFF.

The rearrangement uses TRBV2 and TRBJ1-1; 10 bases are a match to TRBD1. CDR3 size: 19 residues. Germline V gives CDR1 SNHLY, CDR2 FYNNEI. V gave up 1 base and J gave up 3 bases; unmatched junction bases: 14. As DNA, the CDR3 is TGTGCCAGCAGTGAAGGCCTACCGGGACAGGGGTTTTATTACACTGAAGCTTTCTTT. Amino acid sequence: CASSEGLPGQGFYYTEAFF.

The CDR3 region is CAAGSNQETQYF. The DNA for the CDR3 is TGTGCGGCGGGCAGCAACCAAGAGACCCAGTACTTC. V and J are TRBV18 and TRBJ2-5; a possible D gene is TRBD2 (5 bases). The CDR3 spans 12 residues. Germline V gives CDR1 KGHSH, CDR2 LQKENI.

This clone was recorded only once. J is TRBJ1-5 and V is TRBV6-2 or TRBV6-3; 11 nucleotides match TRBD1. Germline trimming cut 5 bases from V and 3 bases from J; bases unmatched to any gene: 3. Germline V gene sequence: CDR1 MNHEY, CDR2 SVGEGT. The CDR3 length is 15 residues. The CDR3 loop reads CASSRTGGFNQPQHF. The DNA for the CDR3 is TGTGCCAGCAGTCGGACAGGGGGCTTCAATCAGCCCCAGCATTTT.

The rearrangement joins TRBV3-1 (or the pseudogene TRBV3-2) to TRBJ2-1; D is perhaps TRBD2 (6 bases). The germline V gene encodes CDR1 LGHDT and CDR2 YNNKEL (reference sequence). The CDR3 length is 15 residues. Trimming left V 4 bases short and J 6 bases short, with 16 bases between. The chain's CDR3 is CASSPGLLGSNEQFF. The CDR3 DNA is TGTGCCAGCAGCCCCGGTCTCCTCGGGAGCAATGAGCAGTTCTTC.

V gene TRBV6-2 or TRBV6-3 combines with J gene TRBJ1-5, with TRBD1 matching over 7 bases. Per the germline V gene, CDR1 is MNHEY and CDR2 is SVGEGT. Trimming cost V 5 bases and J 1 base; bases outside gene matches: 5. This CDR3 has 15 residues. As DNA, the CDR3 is TGTGCCAGCAGTCGGGACAGCCCCAGCAATCAGCCCCAGCATTTT. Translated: CASSRDSPSNQPQHF.